This T cell receptor (beta chain) was obtained from a study of shared clonotypes between healthy human individuals. Study overall: There were three CD4 naive, three CD4 memory, two CD8 naive and one CD8 memory plates per donor. Overall study results and limits: Sequencing depth was predicted to influence how clonotypes are shared among donors.

Worth noting for this clone: As yet, its antigen is unknown.

The V gene's germline CDR1 is SNHLY and CDR2 FYNNEI. V was clipped by 11 bases and J by 4 bases; unmatched bases: 11. The CDR3 extends over 14 amino acids. Researchers partitioned CD4+ cells into CD45RA+ naive and CD45RA-negative memory subsets. The method was immunoSEQ multiplex PCR; TCRdb's version includes in-frame clones alone and lacks a portion of them. The data show under 850,000 clones, roughly two thirds seen once. The V gene is TRBV2, the J gene TRBJ2-5; 9 bases match TRBD1. Source material: memory CD4+ T cells sorted from blood. Described subset: CD45RA-negative fraction. This TCR derives from a young woman in good health. The CDR3 sequence is CAGCRDRVAETQYF. The CDR3 DNA reads as TGTGCCGGGTGCCGGGACAGGGTTGCAGAGACCCAGTACTTC.